This T cell receptor (beta chain) was identified in a study of cytomegalovirus exposure and HLA in healthy donors. Study-level points and caveats: Usually a TCR sequence was rare, but some public TCRs were found in many donors.

The PCR made use of 60 Vbeta and 13 Jbeta primers. Generated by immunoSEQ multiplex PCR, the TCRdb table keeps only in-frame clones and is missing some. Counted here are around 130,000 clones, about 80% occurring once; the ten biggest clones make up more than 1.4%. With 1 base clipped from V and 7 bases from J, the junction kept 9 bases outside the gene matches. Per the germline V gene, CDR1 is LNHDA and CDR2 is SQIVND (reference sequence). This CDR3 comprises 15 residues. A note on this clone: The antigen is unknown.

The origin of this receptor is a woman younger than 35 in good health and CMV-seronegative. The chain joins TRBV19 to TRBJ2-7; 8 bases are shared with TRBD2. Sequencing was performed on PBMCs. CDR3 loop: CASSIGTSGSREQYF. The CDR3 DNA reads TGTGCCAGTAGTATAGGTACTAGCGGTTCCAGGGAGCAGTACTTC.